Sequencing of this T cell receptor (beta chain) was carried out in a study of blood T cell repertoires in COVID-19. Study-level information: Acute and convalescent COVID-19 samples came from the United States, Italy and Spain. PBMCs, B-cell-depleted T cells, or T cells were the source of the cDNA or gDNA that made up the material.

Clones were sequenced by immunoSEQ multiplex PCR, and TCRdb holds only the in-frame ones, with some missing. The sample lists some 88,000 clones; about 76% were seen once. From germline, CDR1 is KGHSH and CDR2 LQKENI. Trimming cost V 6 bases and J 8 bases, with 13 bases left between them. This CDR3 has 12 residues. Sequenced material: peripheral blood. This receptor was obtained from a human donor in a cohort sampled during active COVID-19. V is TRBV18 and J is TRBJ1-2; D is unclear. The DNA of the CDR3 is TGTGCCAGCTCCCCGAATGAGTTAGGCTACACCTTC. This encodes CASSPNELGYTF. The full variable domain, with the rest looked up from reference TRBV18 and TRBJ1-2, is NAGVMQNPRHLVRRRGQEARLRCSPMKGHSHVYWYRQLPEEGLKFMVYLQKENIIDESGMPKERFSAEFPKEGPSILRIQQVVRGDSAAYFCASSPNELGYTFGSGTRLTVV.